Listed below are T cell receptor beta chains from one sample, sequenced in a study of T cell responses to AZD1222 COVID-19 vaccine. Assay: immunoSEQ multiplex PCR; the TCRdb copy retains only in-frame clones and omits some. In the table there are fewer than 110,000 clones, about 90% of which are singletons. Sample: peripheral blood, taken on day 0 of AZD1222 vaccination. These receptors all come from an adult in good health. Both conserved end residues are part of each CDR3. The D gene is left open where the match is weak. Some rows have no size entry. The others give once, few or many, or a class for an expanded clone.

v_call,j_call,d_call,clone_size,cdr3_aa,cdr3_nt
TRBV28,TRBJ2-1,.,.,CASSFGLGSVEQFF,TGTGCCAGCAGTTTTGGGCTGGGGTCCGTTGAGCAGTTCTTC
TRBV24-1,TRBJ1-2,.,.,CATSDLKENYGYTF,TGTGCCACCAGTGATTTGAAGGAAAACTATGGCTACACCTTC
TRBV15,TRBJ2-6,.,.,CATLRAGANVLTF,TGTGCCACCTTAAGAGCTGGGGCCAACGTCCTGACTTTC
TRBV19,TRBJ2-3,TRBD1,.,CASSPGTGGSTDTQYF,TGTGCCAGTAGTCCAGGGACAGGGGGGAGTACAGATACGCAGTATTTT
TRBV6-5,TRBJ1-3,TRBD1,.,CASSYGQGGGNTIYF,TGTGCCAGCAGTTACGGACAGGGGGGCGGAAACACCATATATTTT
TRBV5-1,TRBJ1-3,.,.,CASSLGPVNSGNTIYF,TGCGCCAGCAGCTTGGGACCTGTGAACTCTGGAAACACCATATATTTT
TRBV6-1,TRBJ2-3,.,.,CASSEALPRLAADTQYF,TGTGCCAGCAGTGAAGCGCTTCCGAGGCTGGCCGCAGATACGCAGTATTTT
TRBV20-1,TRBJ2-7,.,.,CRGQPYEQYF,TGCAGGGGGCAGCCCTACGAGCAGTACTTC
TRBV7-2,TRBJ2-2,.,.,CASSYRTGTTPGELFF,TGTGCCAGCAGCTACCGAACCGGGACAACTCCCGGGGAGCTGTTTTTT
TRBV2,TRBJ1-6,.,.,CASSELAGRLYSPLHF,TGTGCCAGCAGTGAACTGGCAGGGCGTCTCTATTCACCCCTCCACTTT
TRBV19,TRBJ2-3,TRBD2,.,CASSIGGSTDTQYF,TGTGCCAGTAGTATCGGGGGGTCCACAGATACGCAGTATTTT
TRBV29-1,TRBJ1-5,.,.,CSVAYRDNQPQHF,TGCAGCGTTGCTTACAGGGACAATCAGCCCCAGCATTTT
TRBV4-3,TRBJ2-2,TRBD2,.,CASSLAGGRTGELFF,TGCGCCAGCAGCCTGGCGGGGGGGCGAACCGGGGAGCTGTTTTTT
TRBV5-1,TRBJ2-1,.,.,CASNLGSSLNEQFF,TGCGCCAGCAACTTAGGGTCTAGTTTAAATGAGCAGTTCTTC
TRBV19,TRBJ1-1,.,.,CASSIRGEAFF,TGTGCCAGTAGTATTCGGGGTGAAGCTTTCTTT
TRBV6-5,TRBJ1-2,TRBD1,once,CASSYGDRRYGYTF,TGTGCCAGCAGTTACGGGGACAGACGCTATGGCTACACCTTC
TRBV7-8,TRBJ1-1,.,.,CASSSTWVTEAFF,TGTGCCAGCAGCTCGACATGGGTCACTGAAGCTTTCTTT
TRBV3-1/TRBV3-2,TRBJ2-2,.,.,CASRQGIVTGELFF,TGTGCCAGCAGACAGGGTATCGTCACCGGGGAGCTGTTTTTT
TRBV13,TRBJ2-7,.,.,CASSLFARRYEQYF,TGTGCCAGCAGCTTATTTGCCAGGAGGTACGAGCAGTACTTC
TRBV5-5,TRBJ1-1,.,.,CASSLTSNTEAFF,TGTGCCAGCAGCCTAACATCGAACACTGAAGCTTTCTTT
TRBV20-1,TRBJ2-1,.,.,CSASRQATVNEQFF,TGCAGTGCTAGTCGGCAGGCGACTGTCAATGAGCAGTTCTTC
TRBV27,TRBJ2-3,.,.,CASSSDLNTQYF,TGTGCCAGCAGTTCGGACTTGAATACGCAGTATTTT
TRBV12-3/TRBV12-4,TRBJ1-5,.,once,CASSFGNQPQHF,TGTGCCAGCAGTTTTGGCAATCAGCCCCAGCATTTT
TRBV6-4,TRBJ2-3,.,.,CASRQSPHTDTQYF,TGTGCCAGCAGACAGTCCCCTCACACAGATACGCAGTATTTT
TRBV15,TRBJ1-4,TRBD1,.,CATSSPGRQGAEKLFF,TGTGCCACCAGCAGTCCCGGCCGCCAGGGGGCTGAAAAACTGTTTTTT
TRBV28,TRBJ2-1,TRBD1,few,CASSLGQGAVNEQFF,TGTGCCAGCAGCCTTGGACAGGGGGCGGTAAATGAGCAGTTCTTC
TRBV4-1,TRBJ2-1,.,.,CASSQGRRGPGNEQFF,TGCGCCAGCAGCCAAGGGAGGCGGGGGCCCGGAAATGAGCAGTTCTTC
TRBV7-2,TRBJ1-2,TRBD1,.,CASRQGQEYGYTF,TGTGCCAGCAGGCAGGGACAGGAGTATGGCTACACCTTC
TRBV6-5,TRBJ2-2,TRBD2,.,CASFLGGGLTGELFF,TGTGCCAGCTTCCTGGGGGGGGGTCTCACCGGGGAGCTGTTTTTT
TRBV5-6,TRBJ1-5,TRBD1,.,CASSLGQINQPQHF,TGTGCCAGCAGCCTGGGACAGATAAATCAGCCCCAGCATTTT
TRBV5-5,TRBJ1-4,TRBD1,.,CASSRSGTGDAEKLFF,TGTGCCAGCAGCCGGTCCGGGACAGGGGATGCGGAAAAACTGTTTTTT
TRBV5-4,TRBJ1-5,TRBD1,.,CASSLQGSNQPQHF,TGTGCCAGCAGCTTACAGGGGAGCAATCAGCCCCAGCATTTT
TRBV28,TRBJ2-7,.,.,CASIKGVTYEQYF,TGTGCCAGCATCAAAGGGGTGACCTACGAGCAGTACTTC
TRBV5-5,TRBJ2-1,TRBD2,.,CASSLRGGPDYNEQFF,TGTGCCAGCAGCTTGCGGGGGGGACCCGACTACAATGAGCAGTTCTTC
TRBV19,TRBJ1-2,.,.,CASSIGSFGYGYTF,TGTGCCAGTAGTATAGGTTCTTTCGGATATGGCTACACCTTC
TRBV9,TRBJ2-5,.,.,CASSVAGTQETQYF,TGTGCCAGCAGCGTAGCAGGAACCCAAGAGACCCAGTACTTC
TRBV7-2,TRBJ1-6,.,.,CASSLAWGALHF,TGTGCCAGCAGCTTAGCGTGGGGGGCCCTCCACTTT
TRBV20-1,TRBJ1-2,.,.,CSARDNGYTF,TGCAGTGCTAGAGACAATGGCTACACCTTC
TRBV11-2,TRBJ1-6,TRBD1,.,CASRPGTGNNSPLHF,TGTGCCAGCAGACCCGGGACAGGGAATAATTCACCCCTCCACTTT
TRBV6-2/TRBV6-3,TRBJ2-1,TRBD1,.,CASSRQGYNEQFF,TGTGCCAGCAGTAGACAGGGGTACAATGAGCAGTTCTTC
TRBV4-3,TRBJ1-1,.,.,CASSPMRGMGTEAFF,TGCGCCAGCAGCCCTATGAGGGGTATGGGCACTGAAGCTTTCTTT
TRBV6-5,TRBJ2-3,.,.,CATPGLHTDTQYF,TGTGCCACCCCGGGGCTTCACACAGATACGCAGTATTTT
TRBV16,TRBJ1-2,.,.,CASSIQVTNYGYTF,TGTGCCAGCAGCATACAGGTTACTAACTATGGCTACACCTTC
TRBV5-4,TRBJ1-2,.,.,CASSLDRQAYTF,TGTGCCAGCAGCTTGGATCGACAGGCCTACACCTTC
TRBV6-5,TRBJ2-3,.,.,CASTNLGNRDTQYF,TGTGCCAGCACCAACCTGGGGAATAGAGATACGCAGTATTTT
TRBV10-3,TRBJ2-7,.,.,CAISDQGGRRYEQYF,TGTGCCATCAGTGACCAGGGGGGCCGTAGGTACGAGCAGTACTTC
TRBV7-9,TRBJ1-1,.,.,CASSLAQNTEAFF,TGTGCCAGCAGCTTAGCCCAGAACACTGAAGCTTTCTTT
TRBV12-3/TRBV12-4,TRBJ1-2,TRBD1,.,CASSFDRAYGYTF,TGTGCCAGCAGTTTCGACAGGGCCTATGGCTACACCTTC
TRBV30,TRBJ1-2,TRBD1,.,CAWTLEGAAGYTF,TGTGCCTGGACCTTGGAGGGGGCTGCGGGCTACACCTTC
TRBV6-5,TRBJ2-3,.,.,CASNRGAQGWDTQYF,TGTGCCAGCAATCGGGGGGCCCAAGGGTGGGATACGCAGTATTTT
TRBV6-5,TRBJ2-1,.,once,CASSYWGSLYNEQFF,TGTGCCAGCAGTTACTGGGGGTCCCTCTACAATGAGCAGTTCTTC
TRBV19,TRBJ1-1,.,.,CASSIPGNTEAFF,TGTGCCAGTAGTATCCCAGGGAACACTGAAGCTTTCTTT
TRBV5-1,TRBJ2-1,.,.,CASSLGREQFF,TGCGCCAGCAGCCTTGGCAGGGAGCAGTTCTTC
TRBV29-1,TRBJ1-1,TRBD1,.,CSVVGGGTEAFF,TGCAGCGTTGTAGGGGGCGGGACTGAAGCTTTCTTT
TRBV15,TRBJ2-7,TRBD1,.,CATSRARGRDEQYF,TGTGCCACCAGCAGGGCCAGGGGGCGGGACGAGCAGTACTTC